A single sample gave rise to the 8 T cell receptor beta chains below, sequenced in a study of cytomegalovirus exposure and HLA in healthy donors. The PCR used 60 Vbeta and 13 Jbeta primers. Assay used: immunoSEQ multiplex PCR; TCRdb lists only in-frame clones, some missing. Counted here are 100,000 to 150,000 clones, 65% to 75% occurring once; the ten biggest clones make up about 6%. The sample was PBMCs. The receptors shown here come from a woman aged 45-65 years in good health and CMV-seropositive.

The chain is built from TRBV4-1 and TRBJ1-1, with a weak D call TRBD1 (6 bases). CDR1 MGHRA and CDR2 YSYEKL come from the germline V gene. This CDR3 has 15 residues. Trimming pared 3 bases from V and 4 bases from J, leaving 15 bases between. The CDR3 DNA reads TGCGCCAGCAGCCAGGGGGCGGTCCCAGGCACTGAAGCTTTCTTT. Translated: CASSQGAVPGTEAFF.

This clone was counted only a few times. V gene TRBV5-6 combines with J gene TRBJ2-7, with a possible D match to TRBD1 (6 bases). V dropped 4 bases and J dropped 5 bases, with 16 bases sitting between them. The CDR3 runs 14 residues. CDR1 is SGHDT and CDR2 is YYEEEE in the germline V gene. CDR3 sequence (DNA): TGTGCCAGCAGCGGTGGGGACATCCCCCACGAGCAGTACTTC. Residues: CASSGGDIPHEQYF.

The chain carries TRBV19 and TRBJ1-1; maybe TRBD1 (6 bases). Trimming removed 6 bases from V and 5 bases from J, with 22 bases in between. Germline V gene sequence: CDR1 LNHDA, CDR2 SQIVND (reference sequence). The CDR3 covers 16 residues. CDR3: CASSLSGGAPVTEAFF. CDR3 nucleotides: TGTGCCAGTAGCCTGTCCGGGGGGGCGCCGGTTACTGAAGCTTTCTTT.

The chain carries TRBV7-5 and TRBJ2-1; TRBD2, as called in the table, went unchecked against the DNA. TRBV7-5 corresponds to a pseudogene. The CDR3 is 13 residues long. CDR3 region: CVRSLVLINEQFF. For the CDR3, the DNA is TGTGTCAGAAGCTTAGTCTTAATCAATGAGCAGTTCTTC.

This clone has more than one count but fewer than ten. V is TRBV4-1 and J is TRBJ1-3; D unclear. V lost 0 bases, J lost 0 bases, and 18 bases lay in between. The CDR3 totals 19 residues. Germline V gives CDR1 MGHRA, CDR2 YSYEKL. The CDR3 spells CASSQDILSAGVSGNTIYF. CDR3 coding DNA: TGCGCCAGCAGCCAAGATATATTATCGGCAGGTGTCTCTGGAAACACCATATATTTT.

J is TRBJ2-2 and V is TRBV10-3; possibly TRBD1 for D (6 bases). The ends were cut back, 8 bases at V and 4 bases at J, with 14 bases in the middle. There are 14 residues in the CDR3. Germline CDR1 is ENHRY and CDR2 is SYGVKD. CDR3 region: CAIQGQGITGELFF. The CDR3 coding sequence is TGTGCCATCCAGGGGCAGGGGATCACCGGGGAGCTGTTTTTT.

The rearrangement joins TRBV5-6 to TRBJ2-5; D gene ambiguous. The CDR3 is 14 amino acids. Trimming took off 0 bases at V and 4 bases at J, with 10 bases between the two ends. Germline CDR1 is SGHDT and CDR2 is YYEEEE. CDR3 sequence: CASSLGLGTETQYF. CDR3 DNA: TGTGCCAGCAGCTTGGGCCTAGGTACAGAGACCCAGTACTTC. Full variable domain (rest looked up from reference TRBV5-6 and TRBJ2-5): DAGVTQSPTHLIKTRGQQVTLRCSPKSGHDTVSWYQQALGQGPQFIFQYYEEEERQRGNFPDRFSGHQFPNYSSELNVNALLLGDSALYLCASSLGLGTETQYFGPGTRLLVL.

The V and J genes are TRBV11-2 and TRBJ2-3, with D possibly being TRBD1 (6 bases). V was pared by 1 base and J by 1 base, with 9 bases between. This CDR3 has 15 amino acids. Germline V gene data show CDR1 as SGHAT and CDR2 as FQNNGV. The CDR3 protein is CASSLGQGRTDTQYF. Written as DNA, the CDR3 is TGTGCCAGCAGCTTAGGCCAGGGGCGCACAGATACGCAGTATTTT.